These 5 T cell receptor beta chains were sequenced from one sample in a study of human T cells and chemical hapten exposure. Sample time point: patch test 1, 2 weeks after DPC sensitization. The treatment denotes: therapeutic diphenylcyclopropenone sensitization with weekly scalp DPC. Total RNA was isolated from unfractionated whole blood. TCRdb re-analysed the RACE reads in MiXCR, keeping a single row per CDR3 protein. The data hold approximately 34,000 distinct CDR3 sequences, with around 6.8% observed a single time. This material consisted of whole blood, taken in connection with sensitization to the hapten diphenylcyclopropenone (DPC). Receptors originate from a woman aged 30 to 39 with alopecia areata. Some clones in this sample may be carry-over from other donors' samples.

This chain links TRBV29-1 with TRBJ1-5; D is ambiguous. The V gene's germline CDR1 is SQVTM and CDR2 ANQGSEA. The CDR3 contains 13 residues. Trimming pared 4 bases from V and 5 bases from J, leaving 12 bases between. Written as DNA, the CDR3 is TGCAGCGTTGGCAGTGGGAGAGATCAGCCCCAGCATTTT. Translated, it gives CSVGSGRDQPQHF.

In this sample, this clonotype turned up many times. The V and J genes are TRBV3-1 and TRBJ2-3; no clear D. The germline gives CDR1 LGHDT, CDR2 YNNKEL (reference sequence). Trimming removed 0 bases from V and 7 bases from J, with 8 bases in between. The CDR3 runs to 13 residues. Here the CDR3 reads CASSQDLVYTQYF. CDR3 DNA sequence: TGTGCCAGCAGCCAAGATCTGGTGTATACGCAGTATTTT.

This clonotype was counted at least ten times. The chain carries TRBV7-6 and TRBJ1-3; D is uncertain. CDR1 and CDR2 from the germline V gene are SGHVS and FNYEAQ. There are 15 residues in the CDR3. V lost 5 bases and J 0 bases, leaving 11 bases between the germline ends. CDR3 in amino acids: CASSQEYRSGNTIYF. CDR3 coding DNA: TGTGCCAGCAGCCAGGAGTACCGCTCTGGAAACACCATATATTTT. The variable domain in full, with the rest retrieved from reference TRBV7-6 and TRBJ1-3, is GAGVSQSPRYKVTKRGQDVALRCDPISGHVSLYWYRQALGQGPEFLTYFNYEAQQDKSGLPNDRFSAERPEGSISTLTIQRTEQRDSAMYRCASSQEYRSGNTIYFGEGSWLTVV.

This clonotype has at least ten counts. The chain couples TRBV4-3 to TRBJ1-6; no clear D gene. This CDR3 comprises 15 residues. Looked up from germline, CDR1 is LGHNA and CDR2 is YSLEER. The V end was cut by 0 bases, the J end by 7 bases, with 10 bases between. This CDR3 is CASSQEGSFNSPLHF. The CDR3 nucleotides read TGCGCCAGCAGCCAAGAGGGCTCCTTCAATTCACCCCTCCACTTT.

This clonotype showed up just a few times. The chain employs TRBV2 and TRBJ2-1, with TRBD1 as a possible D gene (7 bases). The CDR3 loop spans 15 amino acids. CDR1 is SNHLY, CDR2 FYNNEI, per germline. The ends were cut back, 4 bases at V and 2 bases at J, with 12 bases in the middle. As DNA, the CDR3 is TGTGCCAGCAGTGGTCAGGGGGGTCCCTACAATGAGCAGTTCTTC. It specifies CASSGQGGPYNEQFF.